This TCR beta chain was sequenced in a study of a mutant IDH1 vaccine in newly diagnosed glioma. Study as a whole: Patients arrived already treated with radiotherapy, temozolomide, or both, most having had both.

Study-wide results and caveats: Across multiple MHC alleles, 80% to 95% of patients had vaccine-induced responses. Pseudoprogression appears to have had no connection to changes in top peripheral T cell clonotypes.

Sample time point: baseline, week 1 (first vaccination visit). Treatment noted: pre-vaccination baseline after standard-of-care therapy. The protocol was immunoSEQ multiplex PCR, while the TCRdb copy is restricted to in-frame clones and leaves out a portion. The sample lists some 87,000 clones, 80% occurring once. CDR1 is SGHTA, CDR2 FQGNSA, per germline. The CDR3 loop spans 16 amino acids. V shed 5 bases and J shed 3 bases, with 17 bases lying between them. A remark on this clone: Its target is not known.

The TCR originated in a man between 40 and 49 years old with glioma. V is TRBV7-2 and J is TRBJ1-5, with D maybe TRBD1 (6 bases). The input for sequencing was PBMCs, taken from a glioma patient treated with radiotherapy, temozolomide or both. The DNA for the CDR3 is TGTGCCAGCAGCCCAGCGGGCGGGGGCAACAATCAGCCCCAGCATTTT. Translating gives CASSPAGGGNNQPQHF.